Only one count was recorded for the clone carrying this T cell receptor (beta chain). Germline and junction disagree at one end, which may indicate a read error. The data belong to a study of cytomegalovirus exposure and HLA in healthy donors. Primers for the PCR totalled 60 Vbeta and 13 Jbeta. Using immunoSEQ multiplex PCR, the repertoire was profiled, and TCRdb retains in-frame clones only, with some absent. The table records approximately 150,000 clones, over 70% of them present only once. Despite likely unrecorded immune exposures, the donors were nominally healthy at the time of sampling. Germline CDR1 is SSHAT and CDR2 is FNYEAQ (reference sequence). CDR3 length: 17 residues.

The chain combines TRBV7-7 with TRBJ2-3; weak D call: TRBD1 (6 bases). The sample taken for sequencing was PBMCs. The TCR sequence derives from a man in his forties or fifties in good health and CMV-seropositive. The DNA for the CDR3 is TGTGCTAGCAGCCCCGGTGGGGTGGGACAAGGTACAGATACGCAGTATTTT. Its translation: CASSPGGVGQGTDTQYF.